What follows are 11 T cell receptor beta chains derived from one specimen sequenced in a study of T-cell reconstitution after alpha-beta-depleted transplantation in children. TCRbeta library construction was performed incorporating unique molecular identifiers. TCRdb processed the PCR reads anew with MiXCR; each CDR3 protein has one entry. The sample has hundreds of thousands of distinct CDR3 sequences, roughly 14% seen once; the top ten hold 0.79%. The source was PBMCs, collected before TCRalphabeta/CD19-depleted stem cell transplant. All receptors derive from a girl under 10 years old with congenital amegakaryocytic thrombocytopenia, due to receive a stem cell transplant.

V gene TRBV20-1 combines with J gene TRBJ2-2; TRBD1 might be the D (7 bases). The CDR3 is 17 residues long. Germline values: CDR1 DFQATT, CDR2 SNEGSKA (reference sequence). Between the trimmed V and J ends, which lost 6 bases and 6 bases, there was a span of 26 bases. The CDR3 here is CSALGYLRDSRSGELFF. The CDR3 DNA follows: TGCAGTGCCCTAGGATATTTGCGGGACAGTCGGTCCGGGGAGCTGTTTTTT.

This rearrangement joins TRBV5-1 to TRBJ2-7, with a weak D call TRBD2 (6 bases). CDR3 length: 16 residues. Trimming removed 4 bases from V and 7 bases from J, with 24 bases in between. The V gene's germline CDR1 is SGHRS and CDR2 YFSETQ. This CDR3 reads CASSSRRDSGDWEQYF. In nucleotides, the CDR3 is TGCGCCAGCAGCAGCCGCCGGGACTCAGGCGATTGGGAGCAGTACTTC.

The chain has TRBV5-1 and TRBJ1-1; unclear D gene. This CDR3 contains 17 residues. The ends were cut back, 4 bases at V and 0 bases at J, with 19 bases in the middle. Germline V gene data show CDR1 as SGHRS and CDR2 as YFSETQ. The CDR3 DNA reads TGCGCCAGCAGCCGGCGGCGACTACAAGAAGTGAACACTGAAGCTTTCTTT. Protein: CASSRRRLQEVNTEAFF.

This clonotype has just a few counts. This chain links TRBV5-1 with TRBJ2-4; 8 nucleotides match TRBD1. V shed 0 bases and J 3 bases; nucleotides not matched to a gene: 5. The CDR3 runs 16 residues. CDR1 is SGHRS, CDR2 YFSETQ, per germline. CDR3 in amino acids: CASSLGDGQGKNIQYF. The CDR3 DNA reads as TGCGCCAGCAGCTTGGGAGACGGACAGGGCAAAAACATTCAGTACTTC.

This clonotype has at least ten counts. J is TRBJ1-1 and V is TRBV5-1; no reliable D call. The CDR3 spans 14 residues. Looked up from germline, CDR1 is SGHRS and CDR2 is YFSETQ. Trimming left V 2 bases short and J 1 base short, with 9 bases between. The CDR3: CASSLIRENTEAFF. CDR3 DNA sequence: TGCGCCAGCAGCTTAATTCGGGAGAACACTGAAGCTTTCTTT.

This clonotype came up many times. The V and J genes are TRBV12-3 or TRBV12-4 and TRBJ2-5; 7 bases match TRBD2. The length of the CDR3 is 12 residues. J gave up 5 bases and V 8 bases, and 5 bases lay outside the gene matches. Here the CDR3 reads CASVQGGETQYF. The CDR3 DNA follows: TGTGCCAGCGTCCAGGGAGGGGAGACCCAGTACTTC.

This clonotype was observed a handful of times. This chain uses TRBV5-1 with TRBJ2-2, with TRBD1 matching 7 bases. This CDR3 region has 17 residues. Unmatched junction bases numbered 6, after V lost 0 bases and J lost 1 base. Germline CDR1 is SGHRS and CDR2 is YFSETQ. The CDR3 nucleotides are TGCGCCAGCAGCTTGGTTAGCAGGGACAGGAACACCGGGGAGCTGTTTTTT. It translates to CASSLVSRDRNTGELFF.

This clonotype was counted a few times. This chain joins TRBV5-4 and TRBJ2-5; 9 bases line up with TRBD2. The CDR3 has 14 amino acids. CDR1 is SGHNT and CDR2 is YYREEE in the germline V gene (reference sequence). Trimming at V came to 5 bases and at J to 3 bases, leaving 5 bases not matched to a gene. The CDR3 DNA reads TGTGCCAGCAGGCGGGGGGGGGTGGAAGAGACCCAGTACTTC. This gives the protein CASRRGGVEETQYF.

This clonotype was seen many times. In nucleotides, the CDR3 is TGTGCCAGCAGCTTGTTCCCATCGCCTAGCGGGGAGCTGTTTTTT. Translation: CASSLFPSPSGELFF. This chain uses TRBV5-6 with TRBJ2-2; no definite D call. Germline loops: CDR1 SGHDT, CDR2 YYEEEE. The V gene lost 1 base and the J gene lost 7 bases, with 14 bases spanning the gap. The CDR3 length is 15 residues.

The rearrangement links TRBV30 to TRBJ1-2, with 9 bases aligning to TRBD1. Germline values: CDR1 GTSNPN, CDR2 SVGIG (reference sequence). CDR3 size: 14 residues. V was pared by 1 base and J by 4 bases, with 4 bases of the junction left unmatched. CDR3 amino acids: CAWSEDRGPYGYTF. The CDR3 DNA is TGTGCCTGGAGTGAGGACAGGGGCCCCTATGGCTACACCTTC.

There are many counts of this clonotype. The chain uses TRBV20-1 and TRBJ2-7; tentatively, D is TRBD2 (6 bases). The germline gives CDR1 DFQATT, CDR2 SNEGSKA (reference sequence). V lost 3 bases to trimming and J lost 1 base, with 13 bases between them. The CDR3 extends over 14 amino acids. The CDR3 protein is CSARWEAGSYEQYF. The CDR3 DNA follows: TGCAGTGCTAGGTGGGAGGCGGGGTCCTACGAGCAGTACTTC.